This TCR beta chain stems from a study of T cell responses to AZD1222 COVID-19 vaccine. General study results and limits: Donor demographics were predominantly white British with a female majority; clonal diversity may be underestimated. Repertoires were collected only later (after the peak T cell response had occurred).

Only in-frame clones appear in the TCRdb table, and some are missing; sequencing was by immunoSEQ multiplex PCR. The sample lists 130,000 to 150,000 clones; around nine tenths were seen once. The V and J ends lost 6 bases and 0 bases, in that order; junction bases with no gene match: 13. Germline values: CDR1 MRHNA, CDR2 SNTAGT. The CDR3 runs 17 residues. A remark on this clone: Its antigen is undetermined.

The source material was peripheral blood, sampled 28 days after the second AZD1222 dose. The chain couples TRBV6-4 to TRBJ1-1; 7 nucleotides line up with TRBD1. The sequence derives from an adult who received the AZD1222 COVID-19 vaccine. CDR3 sequence (DNA): TGTGCCAGCAGGCCACAACCAGGGGGAGGAATGAACACTGAAGCTTTCTTT. Its protein product is CASRPQPGGGMNTEAFF.